Sequencing of this T cell receptor beta chain was carried out in a study of T cell changes during pregnancy in multiple sclerosis. V trimming: 2 bases; J trimming: 3 bases; junction bases outside the gene matches: 4. In germline, CDR1 is MDHEN, CDR2 SYDVKM. The CDR3 spans 15 residues. The table came from immunoSEQ multiplex PCR; TCRdb's copy has only in-frame clones and leaves some out. The sample shows some 85,000 clones, more than 90% of them seen only once. The specimen comprised peripheral blood, sampled in the second trimester of pregnancy. The source of this sequence is a female donor with multiple sclerosis, enrolled in a pregnancy study. The J gene is TRBJ1-5, the V gene TRBV28, with TRBD1 matching over 7 bases. This CDR3 reads CASSLRQGVNQPQHF. CDR3 nucleotide sequence: TGTGCCAGCAGTTTAAGGCAGGGGGTCAATCAGCCCCAGCATTTT.